The TCR beta chain under discussion was sequenced for a study of breast tumors, draining lymph nodes, adjacent tissues. General study points: Tumor TCR diversity was below lymph nodes but above nontumor tissue.

This clonotype was seen many times. Its antigen is currently unknown. Breast cancer patients provided tissue from their axillary draining lymph nodes. TCRdb redid the calling of the multiplex PCR reads with MiXCR, one entry per CDR3 protein. The sample carries approximately 100,000 distinct CDR3 sequences, approximately 22% recorded once. The receptor was isolated from a female donor with breast cancer. Some clones in this sample may be carry-over from other donors' samples. Sequencing used axillary lymph node tissue.

CDR3 sequence: CASSYGQGYNEQFF. CDR3 sequence (DNA): TGTGCCAGCAGCTACGGACAGGGCTACAATGAGCAGTTCTTC. The chain links TRBV5-8 to TRBJ2-1; 8 nucleotides agree with TRBD1. V dropped 3 bases and J dropped 3; count of bases not matched to a gene: 2. Germline-derived CDR1 and CDR2 are SGHTS and YDEGEE. This CDR3 spans 14 amino acids.